Listed below are T cell receptor beta chains from one sample, sequenced in a study of monozygotic twins with inflammatory bowel disease. TCRdb processed the 5' RACE reads again and assigns one entry to each CDR3 protein, with no DNA. The listing contains more than 120,000 distinct CDR3 sequences. What was sequenced was blood. These receptors all stem from a human donor with ulcerative colitis or Crohn's disease, or a healthy co-twin of an affected twin (not recorded which). Each CDR3 is given with its conserved first and last residue. Each record gives: V gene, CDR3 length, J gene, CDR3 protein.

V gene: TRBV5-6
CDR3 length: 19
J gene: TRBJ2-2
CDR3 protein: CASSLGPPVVRGSTGELFF

V gene: TRBV9
CDR3 length: 13
J gene: TRBJ2-1
CDR3 protein: CASSSISYNEQFF

V gene: TRBV7-2
CDR3 length: 15
J gene: TRBJ2-3
CDR3 protein: CASSPQVLSTDTQYF

V gene: TRBV27
CDR3 length: 13
J gene: TRBJ2-1
CDR3 protein: CASSYEVGLEQFF

V gene: TRBV5-4
CDR3 length: 13
J gene: TRBJ1-2
CDR3 protein: CASSLTGWGGYTF

V gene: TRBV19
CDR3 length: 15
J gene: TRBJ2-7
CDR3 protein: CASSTVEGLDYEQYF

V gene: TRBV20-1
CDR3 length: 11
J gene: TRBJ1-2
CDR3 protein: CSAYDEDGYTF

V gene: TRBV18
CDR3 length: 14
J gene: TRBJ2-7
CDR3 protein: CASSPDGGATEQYF

V gene: TRBV5-1
CDR3 length: 14
J gene: TRBJ2-5
CDR3 protein: CASSRRQGSETQYF

V gene: TRBV7-2
CDR3 length: 14
J gene: TRBJ2-5
CDR3 protein: CASSRNAFQETQYF

V gene: TRBV28
CDR3 length: 17
J gene: TRBJ1-2
CDR3 protein: CASSLATAGPQNYGYTF

V gene: TRBV20-1
CDR3 length: 14
J gene: TRBJ2-7
CDR3 protein: CSAREGRNSYEQYF

V gene: TRBV5-1
CDR3 length: 14
J gene: TRBJ2-3
CDR3 protein: CASSPGDSTDTQYF

V gene: TRBV20-1
CDR3 length: 12
J gene: TRBJ1-1
CDR3 protein: CSALGGTAEAFF

V gene: TRBV6-2/TRBV6-3
CDR3 length: 13
J gene: TRBJ1-1
CDR3 protein: CASREGMQGEAFF

V gene: TRBV7-3
CDR3 length: 14
J gene: TRBJ2-1
CDR3 protein: CASSLTGVVSEQFF

V gene: TRBV24-1
CDR3 length: 16
J gene: TRBJ1-5
CDR3 protein: CATSDLQGWRNQPQHF

V gene: TRBV5-1
CDR3 length: 16
J gene: TRBJ2-7
CDR3 protein: CASSLAMGPEAREQYF

V gene: TRBV29-1
CDR3 length: 14
J gene: TRBJ2-3
CDR3 protein: CSVRQGSIRDTQYF

V gene: TRBV7-3
CDR3 length: 12
J gene: TRBJ2-1
CDR3 protein: CATGQGGYEQFF

V gene: TRBV18
CDR3 length: 15
J gene: TRBJ2-3
CDR3 protein: CASSRGSPRTDTQYF

V gene: TRBV20-1
CDR3 length: 15
J gene: TRBJ2-3
CDR3 protein: CSARDRTGLTDTQYF

V gene: TRBV4-1
CDR3 length: 16
J gene: TRBJ1-5
CDR3 protein: CASSQDPGARNQPQHF

V gene: TRBV5-1
CDR3 length: 15
J gene: TRBJ2-1
CDR3 protein: CASSSGQGGENEQFF

V gene: TRBV4-2
CDR3 length: 16
J gene: TRBJ1-2
CDR3 protein: CASSQDKGPKNYGYTF

V gene: TRBV18
CDR3 length: 15
J gene: TRBJ2-1
CDR3 protein: CASSPLGLAYNEQFF

V gene: TRBV4-2
CDR3 length: 19
J gene: TRBJ2-7
CDR3 protein: CASSPPFTTGTLPSYEQYF

V gene: TRBV6-5
CDR3 length: 16
J gene: TRBJ2-7
CDR3 protein: CASSPIQASETYEQYF

V gene: TRBV20-1
CDR3 length: 17
J gene: TRBJ1-5
CDR3 protein: CSARDRTGFVSNQPQHF

V gene: TRBV5-6
CDR3 length: 15
J gene: TRBJ2-7
CDR3 protein: CASSSNSGTGDEQYF

V gene: TRBV12-3/TRBV12-4
CDR3 length: 15
J gene: TRBJ1-2
CDR3 protein: CASSWANVVGNGYTF

V gene: TRBV18
CDR3 length: 17
J gene: TRBJ1-6
CDR3 protein: CASSPSGRQGNNSPLHF

V gene: TRBV29-1
CDR3 length: 15
J gene: TRBJ2-1
CDR3 protein: CSVVPGLAVLDEQFF

V gene: TRBV5-6
CDR3 length: 17
J gene: TRBJ1-5
CDR3 protein: CASSLDRPRYSNQPQHF

V gene: TRBV12-3/TRBV12-4
CDR3 length: 16
J gene: TRBJ2-2
CDR3 protein: CASSLARGMNTGELFF

V gene: TRBV20-1
CDR3 length: 17
J gene: TRBJ2-1
CDR3 protein: CSASPSDRSRSYNEQFF

V gene: TRBV7-2
CDR3 length: 15
J gene: TRBJ1-4
CDR3 protein: CASSMNPSTNEKLFF

V gene: TRBV7-8
CDR3 length: 13
J gene: TRBJ1-2
CDR3 protein: CASSSLGDYGYTF

V gene: TRBV11-2
CDR3 length: 20
J gene: TRBJ2-2
CDR3 protein: CASSSLVLPSATPNTGELFF

V gene: TRBV28
CDR3 length: 14
J gene: TRBJ2-5
CDR3 protein: CASRPYGGTETQYF

V gene: TRBV6-5
CDR3 length: 16
J gene: TRBJ1-2
CDR3 protein: CASSYSSGREGYGYTF

V gene: TRBV7-2
CDR3 length: 12
J gene: TRBJ2-3
CDR3 protein: CASSLYTDTQYF

V gene: TRBV24-1
CDR3 length: 18
J gene: TRBJ2-1
CDR3 protein: CATSDLPDRDHSYNEQFF

V gene: TRBV9
CDR3 length: 15
J gene: TRBJ2-2
CDR3 protein: CASSAQGARTGELFF

V gene: TRBV18
CDR3 length: 13
J gene: TRBJ2-5
CDR3 protein: CASSPPSFETQYF

V gene: TRBV30
CDR3 length: 12
J gene: TRBJ2-7
CDR3 protein: CAWKGISYEQYF

V gene: TRBV5-1
CDR3 length: 12
J gene: TRBJ2-7
CDR3 protein: CASSFGPYEQYF

V gene: TRBV7-2
CDR3 length: 16
J gene: TRBJ2-3
CDR3 protein: CASSLVSRGTTDTQYF

V gene: TRBV5-1
CDR3 length: 20
J gene: TRBJ2-4
CDR3 protein: CASSGAPGQGAILGKNIQYF

V gene: TRBV7-3
CDR3 length: 17
J gene: TRBJ2-1
CDR3 protein: CASSLTSLGGTRNEQFF

V gene: TRBV5-1
CDR3 length: 14
J gene: TRBJ1-1
CDR3 protein: CASSMTGRDTEAFF

V gene: TRBV7-2
CDR3 length: 15
J gene: TRBJ1-2
CDR3 protein: CASSSYLAGEYGYTF

V gene: TRBV12-3/TRBV12-4
CDR3 length: 14
J gene: TRBJ1-4
CDR3 protein: CASRGGGTNEKLFF

V gene: TRBV18
CDR3 length: 17
J gene: TRBJ1-5
CDR3 protein: CASSSTGVGVSNQPQHF